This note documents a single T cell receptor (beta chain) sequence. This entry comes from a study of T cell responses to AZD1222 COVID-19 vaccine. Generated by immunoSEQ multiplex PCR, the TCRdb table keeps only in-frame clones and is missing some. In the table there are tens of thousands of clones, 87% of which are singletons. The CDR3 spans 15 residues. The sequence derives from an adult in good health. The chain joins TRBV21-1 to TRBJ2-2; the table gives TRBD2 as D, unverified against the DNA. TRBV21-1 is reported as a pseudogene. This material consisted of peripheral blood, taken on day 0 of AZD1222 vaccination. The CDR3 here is CASRRVGYLTGELFF. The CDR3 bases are TGTGCCAGCAGGCGGGTAGGTTACCTTACCGGGGAGCTGTTTTTT.